The rows below give T cell receptor beta chains drawn from one sample of a study of T-cell memory formation after mild COVID-19. TCRdb reprocessed the 5' RACE reads via MiXCR and lists one record per CDR3 protein. The sample holds about 350,000 distinct CDR3 sequences, approximately 15% seen once. The sequenced sample was PBMCs or a T cell subset sorted from them (not recorded which). The receptors come from a man between 18 and 29 years old who had mild COVID-19 (a few samples of this study predate the infection). Cell type and time point are not known. CDR3s include the opening cysteine and the closing phenylalanine or tryptophan. A D gene is named only where the DNA matches it firmly. Not all rows give a size; the values are once, few, many and, for expanded clones, a class.

TRBV12-3/TRBV12-4,-,TRBD2,TRBJ2-1,CASSYTIGGGYNEQFF,TGTGCCAGCAGCTATACTATCGGGGGGGGTTACAATGAGCAGTTCTTC
TRBV7-2,few,TRBD2,TRBJ2-3,CASSWGLADTDTQYF,TGTGCCAGCAGCTGGGGACTAGCGGACACAGATACGCAGTATTTT
TRBV7-6,few,TRBD1,TRBJ2-5,CASSSNPGQGAGETQYF,TGTGCCAGCAGCTCAAATCCGGGACAGGGGGCCGGTGAGACCCAGTACTTC
TRBV7-2,few,-,TRBJ1-5,CASAGGSNQPQHF,TGTGCCAGCGCGGGAGGTTCTAATCAGCCCCAGCATTTT
TRBV30,-,-,TRBJ2-6,CAWEVRDSVLTF,TGTGCCTGGGAGGTCCGGGACTCCGTCCTGACTTTC
TRBV5-1,many,-,TRBJ2-1,CASSLGSYNEQFF,TGTGCCAGCAGCTTAGGCTCCTACAATGAGCAGTTCTTC
TRBV9,few,TRBD2,TRBJ2-1,CASSVVAGATNEQFF,TGTGCCAGCAGCGTAGTAGCGGGGGCCACCAATGAGCAGTTCTTC
TRBV20-1,few,TRBD1,TRBJ1-2,CSAGQGAWVYGYTF,TGCAGTGCCGGGCAGGGGGCTTGGGTTTATGGCTACACCTTC
TRBV6-5,-,-,TRBJ2-5,CASRQEATGEASETQYF,TGTGCCAGCAGACAAGAGGCCACCGGTGAGGCATCGGAGACCCAGTACTTC
TRBV4-1,few,-,TRBJ1-3,CASSRYRDYGNTIYF,TGCGCCAGCAGCCGCTACCGGGACTATGGAAACACCATATATTTT
TRBV20-1,many,-,TRBJ2-5,CSASRGIETQYF,TGCAGTGCTAGTCGTGGCATAGAGACCCAGTACTTC
TRBV4-1,few,-,TRBJ1-2,CASSQDVGGYTF,TGCGCCAGCAGCCAAGATGTGGGCGGCTACACCTTC
TRBV5-5,many,TRBD1,TRBJ2-1,CASSYRGQTTYNEQFF,TGTGCCAGCAGCTACCGGGGACAGACGACCTACAATGAGCAGTTCTTC
TRBV3-2,many,-,TRBJ2-1,CASSPPGILNEQFF,TGTGCCAGCAGCCCGCCGGGAATTCTCAATGAGCAGTTCTTC
TRBV10-3,few,-,TRBJ2-5,CAIGESGPLGTQYF,TGTGCCATCGGTGAGTCAGGTCCCTTGGGGACCCAGTACTTC
TRBV5-5,-,-,TRBJ2-7,CASSGTGPLEEQYF,TGTGCCAGCAGCGGAACCGGGCCCCTTGAAGAGCAGTACTTC
TRBV20-1,-,TRBD2,TRBJ2-7,CSARDLAGVLREQYF,TGCAGTGCTAGGGACCTAGCGGGGGTCCTTAGAGAGCAGTACTTC
TRBV6-2/TRBV6-3,-,-,TRBJ2-3,CASSRRTRGRTDTQYF,TGTGCCAGCAGCCGCCGAACCCGGGGGAGGACAGATACGCAGTATTTT
TRBV4-1,-,TRBD2,TRBJ2-1,CASSQLLGTSGYEQFF,TGCGCCAGCAGCCAACTGCTTGGGACTAGCGGTTATGAGCAGTTCTTC
TRBV12-3/TRBV12-4,few,-,TRBJ1-5,CASSRQHSNQPQHF,TGTGCCAGCAGTCGACAGCATAGCAATCAGCCCCAGCATTTT
TRBV5-1,few,-,TRBJ1-2,CASSLPGGDYGYTF,TGCGCCAGCAGCCTCCCGGGGGGGGACTATGGCTACACCTTC
TRBV18,many,-,TRBJ2-4,CASSPIAGMNIQYF,TGTGCCAGCTCCCCTATCGCGGGTATGAACATTCAGTACTTC
TRBV10-3,-,-,TRBJ2-7,CAISDEGGQSTYEQYF,TGTGCCATCAGTGACGAGGGGGGTCAGTCCACCTACGAGCAGTACTTC
TRBV7-3,-,-,TRBJ2-5,CASSLKLGKQETQYF,TGTGCCAGCAGTCTTAAACTTGGGAAGCAAGAGACCCAGTACTTC
TRBV7-2,-,TRBD1,TRBJ1-2,CASSTGQGAFYGYTF,TGTGCCAGCAGCACTGGACAGGGGGCTTTCTATGGCTACACCTTC
TRBV4-1,few,-,TRBJ1-5,CASRQSGSNQPQHF,TGCGCCAGCAGGCAGAGTGGGAGCAATCAGCCCCAGCATTTT
TRBV6-2/TRBV6-3,few,-,TRBJ2-7,CASSRTEISYEQYF,TGTGCCAGCAGCCGGACAGAAATCTCCTACGAGCAGTACTTC
TRBV7-2,many,TRBD2,TRBJ2-3,CASSRLAGGSPDTQYF,TGTGCCAGCAGCCGACTAGCGGGGGGGTCCCCAGATACGCAGTATTTT
TRBV6-2/TRBV6-3,many,-,TRBJ2-2,CASTSTGELFF,TGTGCCAGCACCTCCACCGGGGAGCTGTTTTTT
TRBV7-9,few,-,TRBJ1-2,CASSFGPIFGYTF,TGTGCCAGCAGCTTCGGGCCCATTTTCGGCTACACCTTC
TRBV3-1,few,-,TRBJ2-3,CASSPPVGRGADTQYF,TGTGCCAGCAGCCCCCCGGTTGGAAGGGGCGCAGATACGCAGTATTTT
TRBV4-3,-,-,TRBJ2-1,CASSQEDGGAYNEQFF,TGCGCCAGCAGCCAAGAGGACGGGGGCGCGTACAATGAGCAGTTCTTC
TRBV28,few,-,TRBJ1-4,CASGYPGTAEKLFF,TGTGCCAGCGGATACCCCGGGACGGCAGAAAAACTGTTTTTT
TRBV7-2,-,TRBD2,TRBJ2-1,CASSRTGLTYNEQFF,TGTGCCAGCAGCCGGACGGGACTAACCTACAATGAGCAGTTCTTC
TRBV21-1,-,-,TRBJ2-2,CASIFRARPLIGELFF,TGTGCCAGCATATTCCGGGCCCGCCCCCTAATAGGGGAGCTGTTTTTT
TRBV6-2/TRBV6-3,many,-,TRBJ2-1,CASSLGGRNEQFF,TGCGCCAGCAGCCTGGGGGGCCGAAATGAGCAGTTCTTC
TRBV28,-,-,TRBJ2-5,CASSLNVGTQETQYF,TGTGCCAGCAGTTTAAATGTCGGCACCCAAGAGACCCAGTACTTC
TRBV7-9,-,TRBD1,TRBJ2-7,CASRETGGYEQYF,TGTGCCAGCCGGGAGACAGGGGGTTACGAGCAGTACTTC
TRBV3-1,-,TRBD1,TRBJ1-2,CASSHLLMGQGDYGYTF,TGTGCCAGCAGCCATCTCCTCATGGGACAGGGCGACTATGGCTACACCTTC
TRBV2,few,-,TRBJ2-1,CASRLLTGPPEDEQFF,TGTGCCAGCAGACTTCTGACGGGTCCCCCGGAGGATGAGCAGTTCTTC
TRBV19,few,-,TRBJ1-1,CASSSYTGMNTEAFF,TGTGCCAGTAGTAGCTATACGGGGATGAACACTGAAGCTTTCTTT
TRBV7-2,few,TRBD2,TRBJ2-7,CASSLARRGAYEQYF,TGTGCCAGCAGCTTAGCACGGCGGGGGGCCTACGAGCAGTACTTC
TRBV5-6,-,-,TRBJ1-4,CASSLVRNEKLFF,TGTGCCAGCAGCTTGGTTAGGAATGAAAAACTGTTTTTT
TRBV7-6,few,-,TRBJ2-5,CASSSPTDRQETQYF,TGTGCCAGCAGCTCCCCGACTGACCGCCAAGAGACCCAGTACTTC
TRBV20-1,-,-,TRBJ1-2,CSAIRPREGGGYTF,TGCAGTGCTATAAGGCCCCGGGAGGGGGGAGGCTACACCTTC
TRBV25-1,-,-,TRBJ2-3,CASSEWAGFSTDTQYF,TGTGCCAGCAGTGAATGGGCGGGATTTAGCACAGATACGCAGTATTTT
TRBV7-2,few,-,TRBJ1-6,CASSLIVSPLHF,TGTGCCAGCAGCTTGATTGTTTCACCCCTCCACTTT
TRBV24-1,few,-,TRBJ1-4,CATSDQTQGNEKLFF,TGTGCCACCAGTGATCAGACCCAGGGTAATGAAAAACTGTTTTTT
TRBV5-1,many,-,TRBJ2-7,CASSLGGGRYEQYF,TGCGCCAGCAGCTTGGGAGGCGGACGCTACGAGCAGTACTTC
TRBV28,-,-,TRBJ2-1,CASSRQPTEIEQFF,TGTGCCAGCAGCCGCCAACCGACAGAAATTGAGCAGTTCTTC
TRBV7-6,few,TRBD2,TRBJ2-3,CASSLAGGGATDTQYF,TGTGCCAGCAGCTTAGCTGGCGGGGGGGCCACAGATACGCAGTATTTT
TRBV11-3,-,TRBD2,TRBJ2-5,CASSTGTSGETQYF,TGTGCCAGCAGCACTGGGACTAGCGGGGAGACCCAGTACTTC
TRBV4-3,many,-,TRBJ2-5,CASSRLAGSGQTQYF,TGCGCCAGCAGCCGCCTCGCGGGGTCCGGGCAGACCCAGTACTTC